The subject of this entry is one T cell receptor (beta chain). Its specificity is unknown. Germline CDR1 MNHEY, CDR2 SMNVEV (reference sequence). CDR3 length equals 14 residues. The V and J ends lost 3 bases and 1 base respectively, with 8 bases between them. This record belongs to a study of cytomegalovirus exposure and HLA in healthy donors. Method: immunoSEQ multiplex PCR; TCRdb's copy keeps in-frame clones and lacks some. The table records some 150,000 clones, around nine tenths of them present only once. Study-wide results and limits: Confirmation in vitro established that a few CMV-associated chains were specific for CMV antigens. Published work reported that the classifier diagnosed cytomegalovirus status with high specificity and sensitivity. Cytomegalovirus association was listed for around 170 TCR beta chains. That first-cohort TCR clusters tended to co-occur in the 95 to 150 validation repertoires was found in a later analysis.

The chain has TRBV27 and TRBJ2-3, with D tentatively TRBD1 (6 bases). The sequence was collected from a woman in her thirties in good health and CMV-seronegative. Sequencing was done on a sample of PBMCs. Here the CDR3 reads CASSFGGGTDTQYF. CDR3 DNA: TGTGCCAGCAGTTTTGGGGGCGGCACAGATACGCAGTATTTT.